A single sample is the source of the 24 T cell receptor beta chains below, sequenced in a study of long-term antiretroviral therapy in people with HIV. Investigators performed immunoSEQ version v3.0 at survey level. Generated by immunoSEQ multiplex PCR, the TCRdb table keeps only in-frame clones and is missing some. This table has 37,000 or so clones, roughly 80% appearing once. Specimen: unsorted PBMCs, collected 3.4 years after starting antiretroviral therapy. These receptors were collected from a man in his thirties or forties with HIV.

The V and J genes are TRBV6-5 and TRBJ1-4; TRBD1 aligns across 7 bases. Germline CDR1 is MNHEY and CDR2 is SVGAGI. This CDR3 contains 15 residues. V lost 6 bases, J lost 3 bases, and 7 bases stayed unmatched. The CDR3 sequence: CASRRQGHSNEKLFF. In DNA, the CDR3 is TGTGCCAGCAGGCGACAGGGCCATTCTAATGAAAAACTGTTTTTT.

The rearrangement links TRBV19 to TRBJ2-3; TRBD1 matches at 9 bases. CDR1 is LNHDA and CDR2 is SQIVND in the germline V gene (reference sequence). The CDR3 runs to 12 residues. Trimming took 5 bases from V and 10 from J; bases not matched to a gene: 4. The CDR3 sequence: CASSPRQGAQYF. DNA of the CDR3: TGTGCCAGTAGTCCGAGACAGGGGGCGCAGTATTTT.

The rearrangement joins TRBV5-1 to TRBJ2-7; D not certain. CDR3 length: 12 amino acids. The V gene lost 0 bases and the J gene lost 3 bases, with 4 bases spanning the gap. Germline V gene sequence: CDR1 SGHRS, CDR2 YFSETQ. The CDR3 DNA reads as TGCGCCAGCAGCTTGGGGAACTACGAGCAGTACTTC. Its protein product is CASSLGNYEQYF. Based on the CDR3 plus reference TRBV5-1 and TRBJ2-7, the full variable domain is KAGVTQTPRYLIKTRGQQVTLSCSPISGHRSVSWYQQTPGQGLQFLFEYFSETQRNKGNFPGRFSGRQFSNSRSEMNVSTLELGDSALYLCASSLGNYEQYFGPGTRLTVT.

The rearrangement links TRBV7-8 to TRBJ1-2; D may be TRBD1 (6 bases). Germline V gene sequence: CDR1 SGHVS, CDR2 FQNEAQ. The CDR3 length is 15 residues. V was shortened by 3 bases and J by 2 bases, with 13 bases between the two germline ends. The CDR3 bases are TGTGCCAGCAGCTTGACTTGGCAGGGGAACTATGGCTACACCTTC. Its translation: CASSLTWQGNYGYTF.

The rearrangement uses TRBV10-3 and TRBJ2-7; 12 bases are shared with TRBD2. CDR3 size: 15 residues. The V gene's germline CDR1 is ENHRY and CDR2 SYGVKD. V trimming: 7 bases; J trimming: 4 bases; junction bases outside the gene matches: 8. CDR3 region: CAITPSLAGGYEQYF. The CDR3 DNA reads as TGTGCCATCACCCCCTCTCTAGCGGGAGGGTACGAGCAGTACTTC.

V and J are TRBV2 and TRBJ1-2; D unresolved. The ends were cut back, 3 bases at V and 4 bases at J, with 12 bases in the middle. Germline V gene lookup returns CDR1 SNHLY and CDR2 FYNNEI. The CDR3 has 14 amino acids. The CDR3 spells CASSDLGQSYGYTF. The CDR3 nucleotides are TGTGCCAGCAGTGACTTGGGCCAGTCCTATGGCTACACCTTC.

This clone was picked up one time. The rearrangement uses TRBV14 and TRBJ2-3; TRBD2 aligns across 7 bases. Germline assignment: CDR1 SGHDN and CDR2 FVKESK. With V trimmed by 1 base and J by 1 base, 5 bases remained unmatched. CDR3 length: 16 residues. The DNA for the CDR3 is TGTGCCAGCAGCCAAGTCGCGGGAGTTCGCACAGATACGCAGTATTTT. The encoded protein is CASSQVAGVRTDTQYF.

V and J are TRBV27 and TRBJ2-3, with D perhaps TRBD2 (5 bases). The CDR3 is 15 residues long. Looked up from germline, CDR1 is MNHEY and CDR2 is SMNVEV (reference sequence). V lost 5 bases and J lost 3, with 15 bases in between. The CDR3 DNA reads TGTGCCAGCAGTCTCACTAGAATTAAAACAGATACGCAGTATTTT. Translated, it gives CASSLTRIKTDTQYF.

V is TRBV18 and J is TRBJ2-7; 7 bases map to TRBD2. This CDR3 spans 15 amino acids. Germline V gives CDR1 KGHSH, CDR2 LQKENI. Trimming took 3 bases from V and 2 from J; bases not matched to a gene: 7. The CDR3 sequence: CASSPRKLAPYEQYF. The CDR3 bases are TGTGCCAGCTCACCGAGAAAACTAGCGCCCTACGAGCAGTACTTC.

The CDR3 is CSVSSGSFSYEQYF. The CDR3 DNA follows: TGCAGCGTTTCTAGCGGGAGCTTTTCCTACGAGCAGTACTTC. The V call is TRBV29-1, the J call TRBJ2-7, with 10 bases matching TRBD2. Trimming took 5 bases from V and 1 from J; bases not matched to a gene: 5. This CDR3 is built from 14 residues. Germline values: CDR1 SQVTM, CDR2 ANQGSEA.

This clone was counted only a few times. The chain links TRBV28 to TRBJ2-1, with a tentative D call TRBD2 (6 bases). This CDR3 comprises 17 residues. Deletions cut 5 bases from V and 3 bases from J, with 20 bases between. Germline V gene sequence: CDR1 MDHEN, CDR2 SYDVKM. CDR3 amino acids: CASSALIRRGDYNEQFF. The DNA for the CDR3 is TGTGCCAGCAGTGCCCTGATCAGGCGGGGAGACTACAATGAGCAGTTCTTC.

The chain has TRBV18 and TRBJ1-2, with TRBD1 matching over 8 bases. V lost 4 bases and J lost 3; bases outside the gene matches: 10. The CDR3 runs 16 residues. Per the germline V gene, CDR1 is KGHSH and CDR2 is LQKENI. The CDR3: CASSLNAQTGDYGYTF. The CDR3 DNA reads TGTGCCAGCTCACTCAACGCTCAGACAGGGGACTATGGCTACACCTTC.

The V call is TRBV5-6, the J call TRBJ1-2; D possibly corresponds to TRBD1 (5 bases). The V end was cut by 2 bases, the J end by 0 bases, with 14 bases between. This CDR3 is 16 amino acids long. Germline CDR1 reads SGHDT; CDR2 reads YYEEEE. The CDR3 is CASSFGAIHTNYGYTF. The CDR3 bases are TGTGCCAGCAGCTTCGGGGCGATCCATACTAACTATGGCTACACCTTC.

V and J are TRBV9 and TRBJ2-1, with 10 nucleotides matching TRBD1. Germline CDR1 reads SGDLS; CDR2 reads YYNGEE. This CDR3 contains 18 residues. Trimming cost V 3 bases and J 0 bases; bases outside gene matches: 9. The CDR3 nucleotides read TGTGCCAGCAGCGATACTTTTAGGGACAGGGGCTCCTACAATGAGCAGTTCTTC. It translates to CASSDTFRDRGSYNEQFF.

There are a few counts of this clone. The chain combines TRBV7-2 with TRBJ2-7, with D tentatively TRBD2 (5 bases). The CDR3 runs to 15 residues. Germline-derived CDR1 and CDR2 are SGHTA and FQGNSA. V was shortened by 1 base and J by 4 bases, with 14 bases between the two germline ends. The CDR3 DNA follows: TGTGCCAGCAGCTTAGGGAGCGGTCGGAGGTACGAGCAGTACTTC. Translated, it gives CASSLGSGRRYEQYF.

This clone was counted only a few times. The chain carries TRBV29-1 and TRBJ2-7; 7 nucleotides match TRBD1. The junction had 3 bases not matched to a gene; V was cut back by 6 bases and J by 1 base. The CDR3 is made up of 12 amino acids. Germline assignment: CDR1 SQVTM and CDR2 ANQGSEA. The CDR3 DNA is TGCAGCGTATTGACAGGGTCCTACGAGCAGTACTTC. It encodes CSVLTGSYEQYF.

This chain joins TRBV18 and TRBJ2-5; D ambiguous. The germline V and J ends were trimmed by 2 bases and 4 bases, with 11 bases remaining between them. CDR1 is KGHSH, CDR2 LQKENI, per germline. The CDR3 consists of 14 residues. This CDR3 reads CASSPFWGGETQYF. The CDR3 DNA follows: TGTGCCAGCTCACCATTTTGGGGTGGAGAGACCCAGTACTTC. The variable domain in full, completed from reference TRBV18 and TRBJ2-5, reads NAGVMQNPRHLVRRRGQEARLRCSPMKGHSHVYWYRQLPEEGLKFMVYLQKENIIDESGMPKERFSAEFPKEGPSILRIQQVVRGDSAAYFCASSPFWGGETQYFGPGTRLLVL.

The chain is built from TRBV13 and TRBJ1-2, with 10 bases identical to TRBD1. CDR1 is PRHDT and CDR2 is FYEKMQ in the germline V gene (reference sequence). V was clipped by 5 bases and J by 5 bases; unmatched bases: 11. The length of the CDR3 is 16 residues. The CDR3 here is CASSVDRDRGLYGYTF. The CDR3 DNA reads TGTGCCAGCAGCGTAGACCGGGACAGGGGTTTGTATGGCTACACCTTC.

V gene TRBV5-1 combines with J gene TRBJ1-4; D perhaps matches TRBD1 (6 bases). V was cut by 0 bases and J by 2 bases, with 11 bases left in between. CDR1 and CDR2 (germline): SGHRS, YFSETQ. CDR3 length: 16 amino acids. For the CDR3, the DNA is TGCGCCAGCAGCTTGGGGCAGGGGATCACTAATGAAAAACTGTTTTTT. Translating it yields CASSLGQGITNEKLFF.

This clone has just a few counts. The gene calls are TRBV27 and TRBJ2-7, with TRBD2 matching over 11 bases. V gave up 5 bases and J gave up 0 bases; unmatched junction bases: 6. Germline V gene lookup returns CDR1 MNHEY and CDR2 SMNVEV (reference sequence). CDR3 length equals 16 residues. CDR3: CASSPLTSGTSYEQYF. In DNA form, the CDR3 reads TGTGCCAGCAGTCCCCTGACTAGCGGGACCTCCTACGAGCAGTACTTC.

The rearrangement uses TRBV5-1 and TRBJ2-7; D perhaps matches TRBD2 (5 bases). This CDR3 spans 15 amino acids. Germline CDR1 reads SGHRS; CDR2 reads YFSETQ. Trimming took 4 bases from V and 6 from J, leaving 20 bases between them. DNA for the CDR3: TGCGCCAGCAGCCGGATCGAGACGAAGGCGGGCGAGCAGTACTTC. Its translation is CASSRIETKAGEQYF. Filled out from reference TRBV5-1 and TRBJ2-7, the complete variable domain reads KAGVTQTPRYLIKTRGQQVTLSCSPISGHRSVSWYQQTPGQGLQFLFEYFSETQRNKGNFPGRFSGRQFSNSRSEMNVSTLELGDSALYLCASSRIETKAGEQYFGPGTRLTVT.

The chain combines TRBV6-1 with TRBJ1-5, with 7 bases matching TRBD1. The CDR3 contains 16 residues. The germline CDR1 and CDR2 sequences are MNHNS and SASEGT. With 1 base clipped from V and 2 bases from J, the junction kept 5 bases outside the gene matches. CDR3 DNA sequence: TGTGCCAGCAGTGAAGGACAGGGACTCCGCAATCAGCCCCAGCATTTT. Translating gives CASSEGQGLRNQPQHF.

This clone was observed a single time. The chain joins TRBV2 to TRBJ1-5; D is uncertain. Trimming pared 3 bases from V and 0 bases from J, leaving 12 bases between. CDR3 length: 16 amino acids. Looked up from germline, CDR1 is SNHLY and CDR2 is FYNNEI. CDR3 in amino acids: CASSDKWGYSNQPQHF. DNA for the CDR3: TGTGCCAGCAGTGACAAATGGGGATATAGCAATCAGCCCCAGCATTTT.

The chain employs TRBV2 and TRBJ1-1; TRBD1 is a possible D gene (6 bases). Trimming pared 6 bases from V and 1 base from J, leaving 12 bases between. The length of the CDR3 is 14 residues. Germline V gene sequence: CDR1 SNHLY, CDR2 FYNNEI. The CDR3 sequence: CASRRGGQNTEAFF. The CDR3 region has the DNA TGTGCCAGCAGGAGGGGGGGGCAGAACACTGAAGCTTTCTTT.